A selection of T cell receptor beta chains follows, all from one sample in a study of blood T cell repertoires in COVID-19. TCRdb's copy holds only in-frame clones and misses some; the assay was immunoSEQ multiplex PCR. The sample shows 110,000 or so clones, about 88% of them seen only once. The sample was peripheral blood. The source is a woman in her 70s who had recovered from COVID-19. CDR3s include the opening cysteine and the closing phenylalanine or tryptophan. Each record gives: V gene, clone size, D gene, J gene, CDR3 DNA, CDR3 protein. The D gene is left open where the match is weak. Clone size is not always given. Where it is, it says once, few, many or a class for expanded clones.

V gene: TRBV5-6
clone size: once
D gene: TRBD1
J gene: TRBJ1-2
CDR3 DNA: TGTGCCAGCAGCCCCCTGGAAGGGGGCTCCTATGGCTACACCTTC
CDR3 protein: CASSPLEGGSYGYTF

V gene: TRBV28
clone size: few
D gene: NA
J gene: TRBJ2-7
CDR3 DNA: TGTGCCAGCAGCTTAAGAGGCAGGGGGAGGCTCTACGAGCAGTACTTC
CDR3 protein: CASSLRGRGRLYEQYF

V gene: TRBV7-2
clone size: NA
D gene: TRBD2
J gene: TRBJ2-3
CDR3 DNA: TGTGCCAGCAGCTTAGGTGGAACTAGCGGGCACACAGATACGCAGTATTTT
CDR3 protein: CASSLGGTSGHTDTQYF

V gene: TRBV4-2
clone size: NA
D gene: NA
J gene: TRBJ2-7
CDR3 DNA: TGTGCCAGCAGCCAAGATGGCAGCTACGAGCAGTACTTC
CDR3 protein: CASSQDGSYEQYF

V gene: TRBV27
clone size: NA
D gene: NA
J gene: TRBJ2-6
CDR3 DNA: TGTGCCAGCAGTTTTCGGCAGGGGGGCCTCTCTGGGGCCAACGTCCTGACTTTC
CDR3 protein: CASSFRQGGLSGANVLTF

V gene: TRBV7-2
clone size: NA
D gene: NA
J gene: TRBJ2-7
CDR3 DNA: TGTGCCAGCAGCCGGAGATCGGGGTACGAGCAGTACTTC
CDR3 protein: CASSRRSGYEQYF

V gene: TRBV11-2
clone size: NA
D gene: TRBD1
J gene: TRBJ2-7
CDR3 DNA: TGTGCCAGCAGCACCTGGGACAGGTTCTACGAGCAGTACTTC
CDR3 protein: CASSTWDRFYEQYF

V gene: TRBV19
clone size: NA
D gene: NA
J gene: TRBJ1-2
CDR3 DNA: TGTGCCAGTAGTAGCCGGACAGCTAACTATGGCTACACCTTC
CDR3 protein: CASSSRTANYGYTF

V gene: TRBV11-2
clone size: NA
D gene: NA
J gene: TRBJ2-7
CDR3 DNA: TGTGCCAGCAGCTTAGTCGGTGGAGTCTCCTACGAGCAGTACTTC
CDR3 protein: CASSLVGGVSYEQYF

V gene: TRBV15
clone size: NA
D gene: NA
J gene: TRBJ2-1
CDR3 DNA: TGTGCCACCCGAGTGGGGGCCTTTAAAAATGAGCAGTTCTTC
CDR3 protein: CATRVGAFKNEQFF

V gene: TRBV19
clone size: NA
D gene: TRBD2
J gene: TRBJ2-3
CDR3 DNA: TGTGCCAGTAGTCTTTTAGCGGGGGGAACAACAGATACGCAGTATTTT
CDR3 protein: CASSLLAGGTTDTQYF

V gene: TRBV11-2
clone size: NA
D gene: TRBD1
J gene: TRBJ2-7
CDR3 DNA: TGTGCCAGCAGCTTCCGACAGGGGACTCCCTCTTTTGACGAGCAGTACTTC
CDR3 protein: CASSFRQGTPSFDEQYF

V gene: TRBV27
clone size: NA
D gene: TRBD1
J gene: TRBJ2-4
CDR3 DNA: TGTGCCAGCAGTTTGACAGGGGCCAAAAACATTCAGTACTTC
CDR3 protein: CASSLTGAKNIQYF

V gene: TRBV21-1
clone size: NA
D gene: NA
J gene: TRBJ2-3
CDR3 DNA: TGTGCCAGCAGCGGGCCAGCGGGGGATCTCACAGATACGCAGTATTTT
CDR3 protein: CASSGPAGDLTDTQYF

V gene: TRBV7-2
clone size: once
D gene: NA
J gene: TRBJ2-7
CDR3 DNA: TGTGCCAGCAGCTTCGGACTGGTAATGGCCTACGAGCAGTACTTC
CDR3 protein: CASSFGLVMAYEQYF

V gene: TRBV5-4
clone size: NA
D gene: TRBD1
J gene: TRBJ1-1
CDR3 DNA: TGTGCCAGCAGCTTGAGACAGGGAAGCACTGAAGCTTTCTTT
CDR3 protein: CASSLRQGSTEAFF

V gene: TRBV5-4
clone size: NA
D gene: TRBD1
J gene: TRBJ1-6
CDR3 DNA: TGTGCCAGCAGCCCGGGACAGCACAATTCACCCCTCCACTTT
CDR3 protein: CASSPGQHNSPLHF

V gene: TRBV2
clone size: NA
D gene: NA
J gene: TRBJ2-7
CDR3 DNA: TGTGCCAGCCACTTAGGAGGGCCCGAGCAGTACTTC
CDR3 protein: CASHLGGPEQYF

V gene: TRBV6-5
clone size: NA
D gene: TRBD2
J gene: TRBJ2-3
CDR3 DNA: TGTGCCAGCAGTTACTCGCGAAGCGGGGGGGCCTATACGCAGTATTTT
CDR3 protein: CASSYSRSGGAYTQYF

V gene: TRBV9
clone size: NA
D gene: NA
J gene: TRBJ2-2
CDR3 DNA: TGTGCCAGCAGCGTAGCCTTACTCGCAGCGACGAACACCGGGGAGCTGTTTTTT
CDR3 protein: CASSVALLAATNTGELFF

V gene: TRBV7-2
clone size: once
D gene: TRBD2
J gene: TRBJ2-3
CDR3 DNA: TGTGCCAGCAGCTTTCAACTAGCGGAACCAGCAGATACGCAGTATTTT
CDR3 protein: CASSFQLAEPADTQYF

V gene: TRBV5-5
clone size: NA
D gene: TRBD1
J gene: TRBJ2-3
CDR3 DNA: TGTGCCAGCAGCTTCGGACAGGAACGCACAGATACGCAGTATTTT
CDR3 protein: CASSFGQERTDTQYF

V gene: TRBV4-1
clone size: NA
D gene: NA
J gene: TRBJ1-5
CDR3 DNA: TGCGCCAGCAGCCACTCAGTGGGGAGTAATCAGCCCCAGCATTTT
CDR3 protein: CASSHSVGSNQPQHF

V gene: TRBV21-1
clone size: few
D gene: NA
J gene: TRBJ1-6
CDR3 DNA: TGTGCCAGCACCCCCCCCCGAGGCAGGGGGCCCTCACCCCTCCACTTT
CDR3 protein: CASTPPRGRGPSPLHF

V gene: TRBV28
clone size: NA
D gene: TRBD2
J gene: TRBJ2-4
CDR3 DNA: TGTGCCAGCAGTTCAATCGGGGGGGTGGACATTCAGTACTTC
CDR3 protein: CASSSIGGVDIQYF

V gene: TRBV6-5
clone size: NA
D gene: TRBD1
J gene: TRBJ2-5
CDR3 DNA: TGTGCCAGCGATCGGGACAGGGTTGAGACCCAGTACTTC
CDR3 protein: CASDRDRVETQYF

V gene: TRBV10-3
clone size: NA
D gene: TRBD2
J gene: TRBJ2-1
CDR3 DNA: TGTGCCATCAGCCACGCCGGGACTAGCGGGGGGAATGAGCAGTTCTTC
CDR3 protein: CAISHAGTSGGNEQFF

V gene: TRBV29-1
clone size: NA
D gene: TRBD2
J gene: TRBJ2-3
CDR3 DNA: TGCAGCTCCACGGGAGGGGGCACAGATACGCAGTATTTT
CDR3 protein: CSSTGGGTDTQYF

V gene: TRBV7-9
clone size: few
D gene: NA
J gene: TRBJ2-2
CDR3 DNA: TGTGCCAGCAGCTATGGGACACCAGGCCGGGAGCTGTTTTTT
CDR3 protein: CASSYGTPGRELFF

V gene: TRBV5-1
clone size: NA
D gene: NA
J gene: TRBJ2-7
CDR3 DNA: TGCGCCAGCAGCCCTCTTGTGGGGCAGGACGAGCAGTACTTC
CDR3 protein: CASSPLVGQDEQYF

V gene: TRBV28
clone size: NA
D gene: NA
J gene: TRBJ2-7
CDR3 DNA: TGTGCCAGCAGTTTAACCCAGGGCACGGGCGAGCAGTACTTC
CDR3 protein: CASSLTQGTGEQYF

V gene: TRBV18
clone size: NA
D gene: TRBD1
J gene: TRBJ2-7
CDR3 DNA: TGTGCCAGCTCAGGCGGGACAGGGGGCTTGAAGGCCTACGAGCAGTACTTC
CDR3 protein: CASSGGTGGLKAYEQYF

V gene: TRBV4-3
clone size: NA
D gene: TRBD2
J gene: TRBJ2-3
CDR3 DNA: TGCGCCAGCAGCCAAGATAGACTAGCGGGGGGTTCTAGCACAGATACGCAGTATTTT
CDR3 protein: CASSQDRLAGGSSTDTQYF

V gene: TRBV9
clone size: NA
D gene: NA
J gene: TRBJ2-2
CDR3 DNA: TGTGCCAGCAACTATCAGAATACCGGGGAGCTGTTTTTT
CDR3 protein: CASNYQNTGELFF

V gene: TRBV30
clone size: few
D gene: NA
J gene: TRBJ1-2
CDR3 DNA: TGTGCCTGGAGTCGGCAGGGCTATGGCTACACCTTC
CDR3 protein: CAWSRQGYGYTF

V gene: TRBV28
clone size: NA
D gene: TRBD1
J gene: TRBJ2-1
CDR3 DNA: TGTGCCAGCAGTGAAACCGGGACAGAAGAAGATGAGCAGTTCTTC
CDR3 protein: CASSETGTEEDEQFF

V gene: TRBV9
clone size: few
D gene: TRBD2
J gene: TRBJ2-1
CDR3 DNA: TGTGCCAGCAGCGTAGACGAGGGACTAGGACTTTGGGAGCAGTTCTTC
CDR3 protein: CASSVDEGLGLWEQFF

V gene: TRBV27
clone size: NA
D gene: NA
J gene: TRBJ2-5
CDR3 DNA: TGTGCCAGCAGTTCCAGGGGTCGTGAGACCCAGTACTTC
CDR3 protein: CASSSRGRETQYF

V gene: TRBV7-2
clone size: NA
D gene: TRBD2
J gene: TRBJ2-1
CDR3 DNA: TGTGCCAGCAGCTTAGCGAGGCTAGCGGGAGGCAATGAGCAGTTCTTC
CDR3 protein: CASSLARLAGGNEQFF

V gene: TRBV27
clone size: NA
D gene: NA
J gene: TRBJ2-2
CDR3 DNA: TGTGCCAGCAGTTTAGGTAGTCCTTACGGGGAGCTGTTTTTT
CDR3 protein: CASSLGSPYGELFF

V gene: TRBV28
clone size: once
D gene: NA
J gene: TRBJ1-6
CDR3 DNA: TGTGCCAGCAGTTGGCCGGGGGATAATTCACCCCTCCACTTT
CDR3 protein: CASSWPGDNSPLHF